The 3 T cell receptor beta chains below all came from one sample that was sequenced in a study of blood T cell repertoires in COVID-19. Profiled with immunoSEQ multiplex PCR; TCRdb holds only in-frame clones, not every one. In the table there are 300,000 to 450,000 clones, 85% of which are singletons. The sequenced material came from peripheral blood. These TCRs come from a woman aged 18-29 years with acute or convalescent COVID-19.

The CDR3 spells CASSEDRDTEAFF. CDR3 in DNA: TGTGCCAGCAGTGAAGACCGGGACACTGAAGCTTTCTTT. This chain connects TRBV6-1 to TRBJ1-1; no definite D call. CDR1 MNHNS and CDR2 SASEGT come from the germline V gene. CDR3 size: 13 residues. Deletions cut 1 base from V and 3 bases from J, with 6 bases between.

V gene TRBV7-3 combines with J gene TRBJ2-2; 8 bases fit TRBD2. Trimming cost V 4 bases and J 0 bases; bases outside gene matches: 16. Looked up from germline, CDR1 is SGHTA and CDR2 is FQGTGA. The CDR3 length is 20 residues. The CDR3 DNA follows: TGTGCCAGCAGCTCCCCGCGCGAAGCAGCGGGGGTCGCGAACACCGGGGAGCTGTTTTTT. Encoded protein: CASSSPREAAGVANTGELFF.

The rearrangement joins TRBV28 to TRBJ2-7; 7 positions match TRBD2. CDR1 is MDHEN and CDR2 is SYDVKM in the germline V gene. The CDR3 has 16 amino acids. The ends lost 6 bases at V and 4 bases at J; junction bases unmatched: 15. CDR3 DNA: TGTGCCAGCAGAGCCGGGGGGTTTGGTAGCACATACGAGCAGTACTTC. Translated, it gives CASRAGGFGSTYEQYF.